This TCR beta chain was obtained from a study of cytomegalovirus exposure and HLA in healthy donors. Study-wide results and limits: Researchers reported in a later analysis that a missense DCLRE1C variant was tied to TCR beta V- and J-gene trimming. A later analysis showed that HLA-associated TCR beta chains had undergone more clonal expansion than equally common others.

Although they were nominally healthy when sampled, donors likely had unrecorded immune exposures. This CDR3 contains 13 residues. Per germline, CDR1 MNHEY and CDR2 SMNVEV (reference sequence). V lost 6 bases, J lost 5 bases, and 6 bases stayed unmatched. About this clone: No antigen is known for it.

This PCR relied on a set of 60 Vbeta primers and 13 Jbeta primers. The authors' processing: Approximately 9.9 million of some 80 million unique TCR beta chains were shared, per a later count. Sequenced by immunoSEQ multiplex PCR; TCRdb stores in-frame clones only, minus some. V and J calls and clone size are those listed in that table; D and trimming were worked out from the DNA. In the table there are some 200,000 clones, approximately 79% of which are singletons. The rearrangement uses TRBV27 and TRBJ2-7, with TRBD1 matching over 8 bases. The sequencing sample was made of PBMCs. This sequence was found in a girl under 18 in good health and CMV-seropositive. The CDR3 nucleotides are TGTGCCAGCAGCCGGGACAGGTCCCACGAGCAGTACTTC. The encoded protein is CASSRDRSHEQYF.